This record looks at one TCR beta chain sequence and its context. The source of the sample is a study of cytomegalovirus exposure and HLA in healthy donors. The PCR made use of 60 Vbeta and 13 Jbeta primers. Generated by immunoSEQ multiplex PCR, the TCRdb table keeps only in-frame clones and is missing some. In the table there are approximately 190,000 clones, about 86% of which are singletons. Germline V gene data show CDR1 as SGHVS and CDR2 as FNYEAQ. This CDR3 contains 18 residues. V trimming: 3 bases; J trimming: 1 base; junction bases outside the gene matches: 9. The chain couples TRBV7-6 to TRBJ2-2; 9 positions agree with TRBD2. This TCR came from a man in his forties or fifties in good health and CMV-seropositive. The sequencing sample was made of PBMCs. The CDR3 region is CASSLGPATSGNTGELFF. For the CDR3, the DNA is TGTGCCAGCAGCTTGGGCCCCGCGACTAGCGGGAACACCGGGGAGCTGTTTTTT.